The clone carrying this T cell receptor (beta chain) was observed once. The sample originates from a study of blood T cell repertoires in COVID-19. Turning to the study itself: PBMCs, B-cell-depleted T cells, or T cells provided the cDNA or gDNA that made up the material.

This CDR3 contains 19 residues. In germline, CDR1 is SGHAT, CDR2 FQNNGV. Trimming at V came to 5 bases and at J to 0 bases, leaving 16 bases not matched to a gene. Adults between roughly 18 and 95 years of age took part from about two dozen US areas. Cohort placement rested on clinical history that participants reported themselves. In the original analysis: Amplification with reference gene primers provided the estimates of nucleated cell counts. Assay: immunoSEQ multiplex PCR; the TCRdb copy retains only in-frame clones and omits some. V and J calls and clone size are those listed in that table; D and trimming were worked out from the DNA. This table holds more than 200,000 clones, roughly 89% found once.

The chain recombines TRBV11-2 with TRBJ2-3; 8 positions match TRBD2. Sequenced: PBMCs or T cells enriched from blood (not recorded which). The sequence was obtained from a woman aged 25 to 39 with acute COVID-19. The CDR3 here is CASSPGDRGGPTSTDTQYF. CDR3 DNA sequence: TGTGCCAGCAGCCCTGGGGACCGGGGGGGCCCGACGAGCACAGATACGCAGTATTTT.